This TCR beta chain was sequenced for a study of blood T cells in healthy people across ages. It was with a sample-barcoded 5' primer and a J-beta primer mix that a second PCR of about 7 to 12 cycles was run. Each of the cDNA molecules was tagged by a template-switch adaptor with 12 random nucleotides. TCRdb fed the 5' RACE reads into MiXCR, producing one record per CDR3 protein. The table lists around 650,000 distinct CDR3 sequences, roughly 43% of them singletons. V was clipped by 1 base and J by 4 bases, with 8 bases between them. CDR3 length: 14 amino acids. Germline loops: CDR1 SGHAT, CDR2 FQNNGV.

The sample taken for sequencing was blood. This receptor was taken from a man older than 75 in good health. This chain connects TRBV11-2 to TRBJ1-3, with D possibly being TRBD1 (6 bases). The chain's CDR3 is CASSLAGDGNTIYF. CDR3 DNA: TGTGCCAGCAGCTTAGCAGGGGACGGAAACACCATATATTTT.